The entry below describes one T cell receptor (beta chain). This sample was included in a study of blood T cell repertoires in COVID-19. In the authors' methods: How many nucleated cells were present was estimated from reference gene primer amplification. The data were produced by immunoSEQ multiplex PCR, yet TCRdb's version contains in-frame clones alone and is incomplete. V and J calls and clone size are as listed in that table; D and trimming were resolved from the DNA. The sample yields 250,000 to 300,000 clones, around nine tenths seen once. CDR1 is MGHRA and CDR2 is YSYEKL in the germline V gene. Trimming took off 4 bases at V and 1 base at J, with 7 bases between the two ends. The CDR3 contains 14 residues.

Material for sequencing was peripheral blood. The rearrangement uses TRBV4-1 and TRBJ2-2, with D possibly TRBD1 on 5 matching bases. The receptor was isolated from a man aged 50 to 60 with acute or convalescent COVID-19. CDR3 loop: CASSPRVNTGELFF. The CDR3 nucleotides are TGCGCCAGCAGCCCCAGGGTGAACACCGGGGAGCTGTTTTTT.